This T cell receptor beta chain originates from a study of cytomegalovirus exposure and HLA in healthy donors. Study-wide points: Cytomegalovirus association was assigned to about 150 TCR beta chains. Many donors shared some public TCRs, even though most TCR sequences were rare. Accounts indicate the classifier identified cytomegalovirus status with strong specificity and sensitivity.

The donors were in the approximately 120-subject validation cohort; that cohort was separate from the approximately 700-subject first cohort. Comment on this clone: Its matching antigen is unknown.

Germline V gene sequence: CDR1 SGHDT, CDR2 YYEEEE. Germline trimming cut 4 bases from V and 0 bases from J; bases unmatched to any gene: 3. This CDR3 is built from 14 residues. Measured with immunoSEQ multiplex PCR; TCRdb has only the in-frame clones, and not every one. Of about 160,000 clones in the sample, 96% were seen once. The V and J genes are TRBV5-6 and TRBJ1-1; 7 nucleotides agree with TRBD1. The clonotype originates from a woman aged 18-30 years in good health and CMV-seronegative. The specimen was PBMCs. CDR3 amino acids: CASSTGTVNTEAFF. DNA of the CDR3: TGTGCCAGCAGCACCGGGACAGTGAACACTGAAGCTTTCTTT.